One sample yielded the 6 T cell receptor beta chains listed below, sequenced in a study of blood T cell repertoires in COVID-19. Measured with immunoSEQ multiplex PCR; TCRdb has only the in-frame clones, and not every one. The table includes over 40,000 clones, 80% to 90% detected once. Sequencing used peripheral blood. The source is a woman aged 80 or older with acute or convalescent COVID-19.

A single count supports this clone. This chain's CDR3 is CASSYQGGTNEKLFF. The CDR3 bases are TGTGCCAGCAGTTACCAGGGGGGAACTAATGAAAAACTGTTTTTT. The chain combines TRBV6-5 with TRBJ1-4; TRBD1 aligns across 7 bases. Germline CDR1 reads MNHEY; CDR2 reads SVGAGI. The CDR3 length is 15 residues. V was pared by 2 bases and J by 1 base, with 1 base of the junction left unmatched.

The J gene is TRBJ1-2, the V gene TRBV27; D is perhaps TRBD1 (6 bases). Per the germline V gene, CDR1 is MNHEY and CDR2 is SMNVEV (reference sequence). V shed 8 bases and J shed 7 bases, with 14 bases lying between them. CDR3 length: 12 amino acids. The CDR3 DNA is TGTGCCAGCGGGGAGCAGGGGTTTGGCTACACCTTC. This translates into CASGEQGFGYTF.

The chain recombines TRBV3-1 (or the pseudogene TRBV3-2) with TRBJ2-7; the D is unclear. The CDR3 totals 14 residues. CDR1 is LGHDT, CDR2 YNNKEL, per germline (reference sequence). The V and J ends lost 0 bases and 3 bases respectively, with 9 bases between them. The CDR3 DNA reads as TGTGCCAGCAGCCAAGAGGGCCTACTCTACGAGCAGTACTTC. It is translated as CASSQEGLLYEQYF.

The CDR3 loop reads CASSLEGYNEQFF. The DNA of the CDR3 is TGTGCCAGCAGTCTCGAGGGCTACAATGAGCAGTTCTTC. This rearrangement joins TRBV27 to TRBJ2-1, with D possibly being TRBD2 (5 bases). V lost 5 bases and J lost 3, with 8 bases in between. Germline CDR1 reads MNHEY; CDR2 reads SMNVEV (reference sequence). The CDR3 has 13 residues.

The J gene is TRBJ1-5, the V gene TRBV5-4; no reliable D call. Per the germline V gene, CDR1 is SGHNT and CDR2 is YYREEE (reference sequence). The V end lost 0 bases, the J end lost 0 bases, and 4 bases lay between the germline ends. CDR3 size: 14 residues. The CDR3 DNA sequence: TGTGCCAGCAGCTTGGCCGGTAGCAATCAGCCCCAGCATTTT. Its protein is CASSLAGSNQPQHF. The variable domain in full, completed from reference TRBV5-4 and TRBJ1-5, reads ETGVTQSPTHLIKTRGQQVTLRCSSQSGHNTVSWYQQALGQGPQFIFQYYREEENGRGNFPPRFSGLQFPNYSSELNVNALELDDSALYLCASSLAGSNQPQHFGDGTRLSIL.

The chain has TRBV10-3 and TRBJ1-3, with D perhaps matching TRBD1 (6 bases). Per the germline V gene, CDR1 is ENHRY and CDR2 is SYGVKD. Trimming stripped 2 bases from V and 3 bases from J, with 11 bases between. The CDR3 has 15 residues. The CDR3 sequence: CAISEGGGNGNTIYF. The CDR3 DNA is TGTGCCATCAGTGAGGGGGGGGGCAATGGAAACACCATATATTTT.